This T cell receptor (beta chain) appears in the sequencing data of a study of neurological immune-mediated disorders. Germline V gene data show CDR1 as ENHRY and CDR2 as SYGVKD. The CDR3 totals 12 residues. Unsorted libraries were derived from 2 million PBMCs stored at -80 C. This clonotype occurred many times. One entry per CDR3 protein, called by TCRdb with MiXCR from the 5' RACE reads. The sample yields 95,000 to 150,000 distinct CDR3 sequences, more than 2.5% seen once. The sequencing input was PBMCs. The chain recombines TRBV10-3 with TRBJ2-3; weak D call: TRBD2 (6 bases). This clonotype originated in a woman in her 30s with multiple sclerosis. DNA for the CDR3: TGTGCGATTAGGCGGGGCGGAGATACGCAGTATTTT. It translates to CAIRRGGDTQYF.